The source of this T cell receptor beta chain is a study of identical twins. Germline CDR1 LGHNA, CDR2 YSLEER. V gave up 5 bases and J gave up 8 bases, with 18 bases separating them. The CDR3 length is 15 residues. Template switching (which added a universal primer site) was used, and cDNA carried unique molecular identifiers. TCRdb re-derived calls from the 5' RACE reads in MiXCR, one entry per CDR3 protein. The repertoire holds around 250,000 distinct CDR3 sequences, with approximately 7.1% as singletons. This clonotype has more than one count but fewer than ten. This same sample was also taken into another study, of T cells expressing NK-cell markers. As that report states: The CD3+CD56-NKG2C+ fraction was also led by these clonotypes in several donors.

Sequenced sample: CD8+ T cells sorted from blood. This sequence was found in a woman aged 18-30 years in good health. The chain links TRBV4-3 to TRBJ1-4; D may be TRBD1 (6 bases). The DNA for the CDR3 is TGCGCCAGCAGCTTGGGACCGGGACAAAACGAAAAACTGTTTTTT. This encodes CASSLGPGQNEKLFF.